The 3 T cell receptor beta chains below were found in one sample sequenced in a study of T-cell reconstitution after alpha-beta-depleted transplantation in children. Construction of the TCRbeta library involved unique molecular identifiers. TCRdb reprocessed the PCR reads via MiXCR and lists one record per CDR3 protein. The table has about 870,000 distinct CDR3 sequences, around 15% seen once; the top ten hold around 5%. This material consisted of PBMCs, mostly from graft donor cells, taken 360 days after TCRalphabeta/CD19-depleted stem cell transplant. The source is a male patient between 5 and 17 years old who had a stem cell transplant for acute lymphoblastic leukemia, so the T cells may come from the graft donor.

The chain couples TRBV20-1 to TRBJ2-7; 11 positions match TRBD2. Trimming removed 1 base from V and 3 bases from J; junction bases left unmatched: 5. CDR1 is DFQATT, CDR2 SNEGSKA, per germline (reference sequence). The CDR3 contains 15 residues. CDR3 in amino acids: CSARVAGGTNYEQYF. Written as DNA, the CDR3 is TGCAGTGCTAGAGTAGCGGGGGGGACGAACTACGAGCAGTACTTC.

The table lists this clonotype with a few counts. The chain is built from TRBV6-1 and TRBJ1-5, with 8 bases that match TRBD1. Germline CDR1 is MNHNS and CDR2 is SASEGT. The CDR3 spans 15 residues. V shed 2 bases and J 6 bases; nucleotides not matched to a gene: 6. The CDR3 bases are TGTGCCAGCAGTGAACAGGGGGCGCTGGGTCAGCCCCAGCATTTT. Its protein is CASSEQGALGQPQHF.

Ten or more counts support this clonotype. This rearrangement joins TRBV29-1 to TRBJ2-1; 10 positions match TRBD2. The V segment lost 7 bases and the J segment 3 bases; nucleotides outside the gene matches: 9. Germline assignment: CDR1 SQVTM and CDR2 ANQGSEA. The CDR3 is 15 amino acids. CDR3 amino acids: CSARLSGRVYNEQFF. DNA for the CDR3: TGCAGCGCCCGCTTAAGCGGGAGGGTCTACAATGAGCAGTTCTTC.